The source of this T cell receptor (beta chain) is a study of T cells after yellow fever vaccination. Broader study findings: Reappearance after the booster was seen for most primary-vaccination clones, at 95% to 96% CD4 and 75% to 90% CD8. High-abundance clonotypes from the bulk population could contaminate FACS-sorted repertoires. A weaker secondary response peaked on day 5, the primary on day 15.

This clonotype has just a few counts. Its antigen is not identified. Trimming pared 0 bases from V and 7 bases from J, leaving 12 bases between. This CDR3 region has 14 residues. The V gene's germline CDR1 is MGHRA and CDR2 YSYEKL. Each CDR3 protein is one row after TCRdb ran MiXCR on the 5' RACE reads. The sample yields 400,000 or so distinct CDR3 sequences, 11% seen once. The rearrangement links TRBV4-1 to TRBJ2-5; D is possibly TRBD2 (7 bases). The source material was PBMCs, sampled on the day of the first yellow fever vaccination. The clonotype originates from a man between 18 and 35 years old who received the YFV17D yellow fever vaccine. The CDR3 DNA is TGCGCCAGCAGCCAAGAGGGCGGGGGCGGGACCCAGTACTTC. It specifies CASSQEGGGGTQYF.